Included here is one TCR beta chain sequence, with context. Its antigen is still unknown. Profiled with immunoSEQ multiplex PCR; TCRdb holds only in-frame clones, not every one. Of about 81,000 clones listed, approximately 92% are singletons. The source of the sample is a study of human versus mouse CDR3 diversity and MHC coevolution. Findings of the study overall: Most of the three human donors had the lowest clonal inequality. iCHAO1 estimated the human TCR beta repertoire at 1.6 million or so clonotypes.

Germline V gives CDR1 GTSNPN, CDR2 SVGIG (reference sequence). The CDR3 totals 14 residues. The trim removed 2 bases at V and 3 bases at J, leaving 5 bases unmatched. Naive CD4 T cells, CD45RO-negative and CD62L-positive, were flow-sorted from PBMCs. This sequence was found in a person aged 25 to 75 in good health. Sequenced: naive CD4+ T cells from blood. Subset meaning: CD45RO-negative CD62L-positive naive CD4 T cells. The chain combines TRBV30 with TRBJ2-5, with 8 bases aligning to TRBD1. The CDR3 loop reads CAWSTRQGKETQYF. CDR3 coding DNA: TGTGCCTGGAGTACCCGACAGGGGAAAGAGACCCAGTACTTC.